These 8 T cell receptor beta chains were sequenced from one sample in a study of human T cells and chemical hapten exposure. One entry per CDR3 protein, called by TCRdb with MiXCR from the RACE reads. The table includes about 380,000 distinct CDR3 sequences, less than 6.5% detected once. Indicated time point: pre-sensitization, week 0. The treatment here: therapeutic diphenylcyclopropenone sensitization with weekly scalp DPC. This specimen was whole blood, taken in connection with sensitization to the hapten diphenylcyclopropenone (DPC). Receptors originate from a woman aged 45 to 65 with alopecia areata. Some clones in this sample may be carry-over from other donors' samples.

This clonotype has more than one count but fewer than ten. The V and J genes are TRBV20-1 and TRBJ2-1; 7 bases are a match to TRBD2. Germline V lookup: CDR1 DFQATT, CDR2 SNEGSKA (reference sequence). V lost 5 bases and J lost 8; bases outside the gene matches: 6. This CDR3 spans 12 amino acids. This CDR3 reads CSASRTSHEQFF. The CDR3 DNA is TGCAGTGCTTCGCGGACTAGTCATGAGCAGTTCTTC.

In its sample, this clonotype was seen many times. J is TRBJ2-3 and V is TRBV29-1, with D uncertain. With 4 bases removed from V and 0 bases from J, the gap between germline ends came to 5 bases. Per germline, CDR1 SQVTM and CDR2 ANQGSEA. The CDR3 length is 12 residues. CDR3 loop: CSVVGSTDTQYF. The CDR3 DNA follows: TGCAGCGTTGTGGGTAGCACAGATACGCAGTATTTT.

This clonotype has at least ten counts. J is TRBJ2-7 and V is TRBV5-1; a possible D gene is TRBD2 (6 bases). This CDR3 is built from 14 residues. Per germline, CDR1 SGHRS and CDR2 YFSETQ. V was cut by 4 bases and J by 5 bases, with 16 bases left in between. CDR3 protein: CASSPGGGPDEQYF. In nucleotides, the CDR3 is TGCGCCAGCAGCCCCGGGGGAGGACCAGACGAGCAGTACTTC.

This clonotype was observed a handful of times. The chain links TRBV4-3 to TRBJ1-4; D uncertain. The germline gives CDR1 LGHNA, CDR2 YSLEER. This CDR3 contains 14 residues. V was clipped by 0 bases and J by 8 bases, with 10 bases between them. The DNA of the CDR3 is TGCGCCAGCAGCCAAGATTCGTCGAGGGAAAAACTGTTTTTT. Protein product: CASSQDSSREKLFF.

The chain carries TRBV5-4 and TRBJ2-5; 7 bases are a match to TRBD2. This CDR3 is 14 amino acids long. The trim removed 5 bases at V and 7 bases at J, leaving 11 bases unmatched. Germline loops: CDR1 SGHNT, CDR2 YYREEE (reference sequence). CDR3 residues: CASSSLAEVGTQYF. In DNA form, the CDR3 reads TGTGCCAGCAGTAGCCTAGCGGAAGTAGGGACCCAGTACTTC.

This clonotype was detected a few times. The chain combines TRBV7-2 with TRBJ2-3; D not certain. Germline V lookup: CDR1 SGHTA, CDR2 FQGNSA. This CDR3 region has 14 residues. V lost 2 bases and J 2 bases, leaving 8 bases between the germline ends. The CDR3 loop is CASSLSSLTDTQYF. The CDR3 bases are TGTGCCAGCAGCTTAAGTAGCCTCACAGATACGCAGTATTTT.

This clonotype was seen many times. This sequence joins TRBV7-2 and TRBJ2-7; D is possibly TRBD1 or TRBD2 (5 bases each). Trimming pared 4 bases from V and 5 bases from J, leaving 24 bases between. The V gene's germline CDR1 is SGHTA and CDR2 FQGNSA. The CDR3 extends over 17 amino acids. CDR3 bases: TGTGCCAGCAGCTCTCAAAGTCCCTTGGGGGTCGTCCACGAGCAGTACTTC. This sequence encodes CASSSQSPLGVVHEQYF.

CDR3 in amino acids: CASTSDRAGGYTF. Written as DNA, the CDR3 is TGTGCCAGCACCTCAGACAGGGCGGGTGGCTACACCTTC. The chain links TRBV12-3 or TRBV12-4 to TRBJ1-2; 7 bases fit TRBD1. CDR3 size: 13 residues. V shed 7 bases and J 7 bases; nucleotides not matched to a gene: 9.